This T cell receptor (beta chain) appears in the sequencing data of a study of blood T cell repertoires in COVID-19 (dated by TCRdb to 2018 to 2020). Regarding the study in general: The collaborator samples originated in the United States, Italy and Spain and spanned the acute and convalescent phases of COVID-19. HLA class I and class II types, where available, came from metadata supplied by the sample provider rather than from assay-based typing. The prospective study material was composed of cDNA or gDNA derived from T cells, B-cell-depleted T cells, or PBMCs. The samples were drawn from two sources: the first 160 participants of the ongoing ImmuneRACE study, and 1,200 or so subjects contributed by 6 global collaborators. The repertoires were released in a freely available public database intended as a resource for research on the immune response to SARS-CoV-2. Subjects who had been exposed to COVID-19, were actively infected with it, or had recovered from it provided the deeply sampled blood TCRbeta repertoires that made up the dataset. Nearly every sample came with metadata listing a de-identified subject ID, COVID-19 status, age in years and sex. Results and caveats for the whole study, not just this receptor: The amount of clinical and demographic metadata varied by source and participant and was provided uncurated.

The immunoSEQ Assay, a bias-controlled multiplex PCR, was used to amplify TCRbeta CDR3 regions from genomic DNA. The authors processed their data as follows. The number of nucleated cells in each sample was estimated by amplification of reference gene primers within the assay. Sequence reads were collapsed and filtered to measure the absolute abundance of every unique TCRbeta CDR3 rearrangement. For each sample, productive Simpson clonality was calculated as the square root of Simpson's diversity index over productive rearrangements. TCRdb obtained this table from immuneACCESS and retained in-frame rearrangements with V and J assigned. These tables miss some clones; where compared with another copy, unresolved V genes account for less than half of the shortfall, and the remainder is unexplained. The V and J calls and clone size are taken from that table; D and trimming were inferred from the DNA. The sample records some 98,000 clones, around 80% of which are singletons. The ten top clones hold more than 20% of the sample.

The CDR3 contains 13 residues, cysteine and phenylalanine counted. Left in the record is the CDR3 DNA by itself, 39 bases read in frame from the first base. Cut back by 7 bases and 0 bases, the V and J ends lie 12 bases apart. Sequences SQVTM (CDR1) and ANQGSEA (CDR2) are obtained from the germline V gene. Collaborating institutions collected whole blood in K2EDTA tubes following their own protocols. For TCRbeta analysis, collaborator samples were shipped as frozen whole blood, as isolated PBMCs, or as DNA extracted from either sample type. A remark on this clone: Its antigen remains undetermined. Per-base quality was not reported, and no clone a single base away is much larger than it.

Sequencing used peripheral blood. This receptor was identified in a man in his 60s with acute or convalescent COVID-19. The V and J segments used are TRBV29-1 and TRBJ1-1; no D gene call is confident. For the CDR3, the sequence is CSALGGMNTEAFF. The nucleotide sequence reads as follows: TGCAGCGCCCTGGGCGGGATGAACACTGAAGCTTTCTTT.